One sample yielded the 6 T cell receptor beta chains listed below, sequenced in a study of blood T cell repertoires in COVID-19. Clones were sequenced by immunoSEQ multiplex PCR, and TCRdb holds only the in-frame ones, with some missing. Of some 210,000 clones in the sample, over 75% are singletons; the top ten hold around 8.8%. Sequencing was carried out using PBMCs or T cells enriched from blood (not recorded which). The source is a man aged 35-49 years who had recovered from COVID-19.

On this clone itself: One end of the junction does not line up with germline, which may come from a read error. The chain recombines TRBV2 with TRBJ1-6; D unclear. The CDR3 loop spans 14 amino acids. Germline-derived CDR1 and CDR2 are SNHLY and FYNNEI. CDR3 in amino acids: CASSGASHNSPLHF. As DNA, the CDR3 is TGTGCCAGCAGTGGAGCCTCCCATAATTCACCCCTCCACTTT.

The CDR3 DNA reads as TGTGCCAGCAGCTTTCCACCGGGACAGGACTTTGGGGAGCTGTTTTTT. Translated: CASSFPPGQDFGELFF. The chain couples TRBV7-9 to TRBJ2-2, with 8 bases that match TRBD1. Germline V gene sequence: CDR1 SEHNR, CDR2 FQNEAQ (reference sequence). V was clipped by 3 bases and J by 8 bases; unmatched bases: 11. This CDR3 contains 16 residues.

The V and J genes are TRBV14 and TRBJ1-5; 8 bases are a match to TRBD1. Germline assignment: CDR1 SGHDN and CDR2 FVKESK. This CDR3 region has 14 residues. V dropped 5 bases and J dropped 6; count of bases not matched to a gene: 6. The CDR3 protein is CASSSGQGRQPQHF. The CDR3 DNA follows: TGTGCCAGCAGCTCAGGACAGGGCCGTCAGCCCCAGCATTTT.

The chain links TRBV19 to TRBJ1-2, with TRBD1 as a possible D gene (6 bases). Trimming took 4 bases from V and 5 from J, leaving 14 bases between them. This CDR3 is built from 14 residues. Germline assignment: CDR1 LNHDA and CDR2 SQIVND (reference sequence). The CDR3 DNA sequence: TGTGCCAGTAGTAACCAGGGGCTGGGGTATGGCTACACCTTC. Protein: CASSNQGLGYGYTF.

The chain carries TRBV7-2 and TRBJ2-5, with 8 bases aligning to TRBD1. CDR1 SGHTA and CDR2 FQGNSA come from the germline V gene. This CDR3 is 17 amino acids long. Trimming cost V 2 bases and J 2 bases; bases outside gene matches: 10. The DNA of the CDR3 is TGTGCCAGCAGCTTAAGTAAGAGGACAGGGCCACAAGAGACCCAGTACTTC. It translates to CASSLSKRTGPQETQYF.

This chain connects TRBV19 to TRBJ1-2, with 8 bases aligning to TRBD1. The CDR3 loop spans 14 amino acids. J was trimmed by 2 bases and V by 8 bases; bases with no gene match: 7. The germline V gene has CDR1 LNHDA and CDR2 SQIVND (reference sequence). The CDR3 DNA sequence: TGTGCCAGTGATACCAGGACAGGGAACTATGGCTACACCTTC. It translates to CASDTRTGNYGYTF. Full variable domain (outside the CDR3, taken from reference TRBV19 and TRBJ1-2): DGGITQSPKYLFRKEGQNVTLSCEQNLNHDAMYWYRQDPGQGLRLIYYSQIVNDFQKGDIAEGYSVSREKKESFPLTVTSAQKNPTAFYLCASDTRTGNYGYTFGSGTRLTVV.